This T cell receptor (beta chain) stems from a study of blood T cell repertoires in COVID-19. For the study at large: The samples span acute and convalescent COVID-19 from the United States, Italy and Spain. Nucleic acid was either cDNA or gDNA, and it came from T cells, B-cell-depleted T cells, or PBMCs.

In the study's own analysis: Reference gene primer amplification gave estimated nucleated cell counts. Clones were read by immunoSEQ multiplex PCR, and TCRdb kept only the in-frame ones, dropping some. Clone size and the V and J calls come from that table; the DNA yielded D and trimming. Of tens of thousands of clones detected, 70% to 90% appear once; the ten largest clones hold approximately 15%. V was shortened by 6 bases and J by 2 bases, with 11 bases between the two germline ends. This CDR3 spans 14 amino acids. The germline V gene encodes CDR1 SEHNR and CDR2 FQNEAQ (reference sequence). This receptor was taken from a human donor in a cohort sampled during active COVID-19. Input material: peripheral blood. The V and J genes are TRBV7-9 and TRBJ2-1, with TRBD2 as a possible D gene (5 bases). The CDR3 DNA sequence: TGTGCCAGCAGTCTAAGCGGAGCCTACAATGAGCAGTTCTTC. Its translation is CASSLSGAYNEQFF.